Listed here is a single T cell receptor beta chain. The repertoire was sequenced with immunoSEQ multiplex PCR; TCRdb's copy has only in-frame clones and lacks some. The sample consists of about 2,200,000 clones, 85% to 95% of them appearing once. CDR1 and CDR2 from the germline V gene are SGHRS and YFSETQ. V lost 1 base and J lost 6, with 11 bases in between. This CDR3 region has 13 residues. This sample was included in a study of shared clonotypes between healthy human individuals. Study-level background: Each donor's CD4 naive and CD4 memory cells filled three plates apiece, CD8 naive two, and CD8 memory one.

As defined, naive CD8 cells were CD45RO-negative and positively selected for CCR7, with terminally differentiated effector memory CD45RA+ cells excluded. J is TRBJ2-7 and V is TRBV5-1; D uncertain. Sequencing was performed on naive CD8+ T cells from PBMCs. The receptor was isolated from a man between 18 and 29 years old in good health. Some clones in this sample may be carry-over from other donors' samples. The CDR3 DNA follows: TGCGCCAGCAGCTTGTCGGCAACCCGCGAGCAGTACTTC. Translation gives CASSLSATREQYF.